This entry lists 25 T cell receptor beta chains sequenced from one sample in a study of blood T cell repertoires in COVID-19 (dated by TCRdb to the early 2020s). Library creation used the immunoSEQ multiplex PCR assay. Imported from immuneACCESS, the table was reduced by TCRdb to in-frame sequences with V and J called. These copies leave out some clones; in studies compared against another copy, an unresolved V gene accounts for under half, and the cause of the remainder is not known. Present in this sample are under 300,000 clones, roughly 83% of which were seen just once. Of the sample, 9% to 15% is held by the ten largest clones. Sequenced: peripheral blood. These receptors came from a man of 80 years or more with acute or convalescent COVID-19.

The chain joins TRBV2 to TRBJ2-5; 9 bases align to TRBD1. The CDR3 is 14 residues long. Per the germline V gene, CDR1 is SNHLY and CDR2 is FYNNEI. After removal of 8 bases from V and 2 bases from J, the junction contained 6 bases not matched to a gene. This chain's CDR3 is CASFRDRAQETQYF. CDR3 bases: TGTGCCAGCTTCCGGGACAGGGCTCAAGAGACCCAGTACTTC.

This clone was counted once. The chain employs TRBV7-2 and TRBJ2-2; 9 bases align to TRBD2. CDR1 and CDR2 (germline): SGHTA, FQGNSA. The CDR3 spans 16 residues. The J segment lost 4 bases and the V segment lost 0 bases, leaving 3 bases of the junction unmatched. The CDR3 region is CASSLAGGGATGELFF. In DNA, the CDR3 is TGTGCCAGCAGCTTAGCAGGCGGGGGGGCCACCGGGGAGCTGTTTTTT. The variable domain in full, completed from reference TRBV7-2 and TRBJ2-2, reads GAGVSQSPSNKVTEKGKDVELRCDPISGHTALYWYRQSLGQGLEFLIYFQGNSAPDKSGLPSDRFSAERTGGSVSTLTIQRTQQEDSAVYLCASSLAGGGATGELFFGEGSRLTVL.

The rearrangement links TRBV9 to TRBJ2-7; 10 bases align to TRBD1. V lost 3 bases and J lost 4; bases outside the gene matches: 4. CDR3 length equals 14 residues. Germline values: CDR1 SGDLS, CDR2 YYNGEE. The CDR3 DNA sequence: TGTGCCAGCAGCGAGTGGACAGGGGGGTACGAGCAGTACTTC. Amino acid sequence: CASSEWTGGYEQYF.

This clone was found once. This rearrangement joins TRBV19 to TRBJ2-1; 9 nucleotides align to TRBD1. V was clipped by 5 bases and J by 4 bases; unmatched bases: 6. This CDR3 is built from 15 residues. Per germline, CDR1 LNHDA and CDR2 SQIVND (reference sequence). The CDR3 DNA is TGTGCCAGTAGTCCGCGGGACAGGGATTACAATGAGCAGTTCTTC. Translating gives CASSPRDRDYNEQFF.

This CDR3 is CATLAGGGNEQFF. CDR3 coding DNA: TGTGCCACCCTAGCGGGAGGTGGAAATGAGCAGTTCTTC. The chain recombines TRBV10-3 with TRBJ2-1; TRBD2 matches 11 bases. Germline V gene lookup returns CDR1 ENHRY and CDR2 SYGVKD. The CDR3 totals 13 residues. V was pared by 10 bases and J by 7 bases, with 6 bases of the junction left unmatched.

This chain links TRBV28 with TRBJ1-1; a weak D match, TRBD1 (6 bases). This CDR3 has 14 residues. V gave up 3 bases and J gave up 5 bases, with 13 bases separating them. Germline CDR1 and CDR2: MDHEN and SYDVKM. The CDR3 region is CASSFPGGLTEAFF. As DNA, the CDR3 is TGTGCCAGCAGTTTCCCGGGGGGGCTGACTGAAGCTTTCTTT.

V and J are TRBV3-1 (or the pseudogene TRBV3-2) and TRBJ2-1; 8 bases line up with TRBD2. Losses at the gene ends were 0 bases for V and 7 bases for J; bases not matched to a gene: 8. This CDR3 has 16 amino acids. Germline V CDR1 and CDR2: LGHDT, YNNKEL (reference sequence). CDR3 amino acids: CASSQEGSGRGNEQFF. In nucleotides, the CDR3 is TGTGCCAGCAGCCAAGAGGGGAGCGGGAGAGGGAATGAGCAGTTCTTC.

The genes are TRBV5-4 and TRBJ1-2; D unresolved. This CDR3 is built from 12 residues. Germline assignment: CDR1 SGHNT and CDR2 YYREEE (reference sequence). The V and J ends lost 3 bases and 3 bases respectively, with 6 bases between them. The CDR3 is CASSSGDYGYTF. The CDR3 nucleotides read TGTGCCAGCAGCTCCGGGGACTATGGCTACACCTTC.

This clone appeared once. The chain has TRBV6-5 and TRBJ2-1, with D tentatively TRBD1 (5 bases). The CDR3 spans 13 residues. Germline V lookup: CDR1 MNHEY, CDR2 SVGAGI. Trimming stripped 8 bases from V and 0 bases from J, with 8 bases between. CDR3 region: CASGANSYNEQFF. CDR3 bases: TGTGCCAGCGGGGCAAACTCCTACAATGAGCAGTTCTTC.

This clone was recorded a few times. The rearrangement uses TRBV25-1 and TRBJ1-4; TRBD1 agrees at 9 bases. The CDR3 totals 14 residues. Germline V gives CDR1 MGHDK, CDR2 SYGVNS. V shed 4 bases, J shed 8 bases, and the junction held 5 bases outside the gene matches. CDR3 region: CASSGRQGEEKLFF. Here the CDR3 DNA reads TGTGCCAGCAGTGGTCGACAGGGGGAAGAAAAACTGTTTTTT.

V usage is TRBV10-3 and J usage is TRBJ2-1; no firm D call. CDR1 and CDR2 from the germline V gene are ENHRY and SYGVKD. This CDR3 comprises 12 residues. Trimming left V 3 bases short and J 9 bases short, with 9 bases between. The CDR3 DNA reads as TGTGCCATCAGTGAAAGACCGGGTGAGCAGTTCTTC. Protein: CAISERPGEQFF.

The rearrangement joins TRBV5-6 to TRBJ1-5; 8 bases match TRBD1. This CDR3 has 17 amino acids. Trimming at V came to 3 bases and at J to 2 bases, leaving 10 bases not matched to a gene. The germline gives CDR1 SGHDT, CDR2 YYEEEE. The DNA for the CDR3 is TGTGCCAGCAGCTCCGACGGGCAGGGGGCTGGCAATCAGCCCCAGCATTTT. Encoded protein: CASSSDGQGAGNQPQHF.

The rearrangement links TRBV7-9 to TRBJ1-1, with TRBD1 matching 9 bases. The junction had 7 bases not matched to a gene; V was cut back by 5 bases and J by 3 bases. CDR1 is SEHNR, CDR2 FQNEAQ, per germline (reference sequence). This CDR3 is 15 amino acids long. In DNA form, the CDR3 reads TGTGCCAGCAGCCCATCCGGGACAGGGCACACTGAAGCTTTCTTT. Its protein product is CASSPSGTGHTEAFF. The full variable domain, rest sourced from reference TRBV7-9 and TRBJ1-1, is DTGVSQNPRHKITKRGQNVTFRCDPISEHNRLYWYRQTLGQGPEFLTYFQNEAQLEKSRLLSDRFSAERPKGSFSTLEIQRTEQGDSAMYLCASSPSGTGHTEAFFGQGTRLTVV.

This chain links TRBV4-3 with TRBJ1-2, with no clear D. The V end lost 0 bases, the J end lost 3 bases, and 8 bases lay between the germline ends. Germline V lookup: CDR1 LGHNA, CDR2 YSLEER. The CDR3 is 14 amino acids. CDR3 amino acids: CASSQDLGHYGYTF. CDR3 nucleotide sequence: TGCGCCAGCAGCCAAGATCTGGGCCACTATGGCTACACCTTC.

A word on this clone: The identical CDR3 is also encoded by other nucleotide sequences in the sample. This chain connects TRBV28 to TRBJ1-4, with TRBD1 matching over 10 bases. The CDR3 length is 16 residues. V gave up 5 bases and J gave up 5 bases; unmatched junction bases: 8. In germline, CDR1 is MDHEN, CDR2 SYDVKM. The CDR3 coding sequence is TGTGCCAGCAGTCCGGACAGGGGGGGGACAAATGAAAAACTGTTTTTT. Its protein is CASSPDRGGTNEKLFF.

The rearrangement uses TRBV19 and TRBJ2-2; 10 bases are shared with TRBD1. Germline lookup yields CDR1 LNHDA and CDR2 SQIVND (reference sequence). V shed 3 bases and J 3 bases; nucleotides not matched to a gene: 13. This CDR3 has 19 amino acids. The CDR3 spells CASSIYPPGGTGDTGELFF. The CDR3 coding sequence is TGTGCCAGTAGTATCTACCCACCAGGGGGGACAGGGGACACCGGGGAGCTGTTTTTT.

This chain uses TRBV19 with TRBJ1-2, with D possibly matching TRBD1 (5 bases). The CDR3 covers 14 residues. The V gene's germline CDR1 is LNHDA and CDR2 SQIVND (reference sequence). V was cut by 2 bases and J by 1 base, with 8 bases left in between. The CDR3 nucleotides read TGTGCCAGTAGTATAACAGGCTATAACTATGGCTACACCTTC. This gives the protein CASSITGYNYGYTF.

The V call is TRBV24-1, the J call TRBJ1-2; 8 nucleotides match TRBD1. Germline loops: CDR1 KGHDR, CDR2 SFDVKD. Trimming removed 4 bases from V and 7 bases from J; junction bases left unmatched: 19. This CDR3 comprises 18 residues. In DNA form, the CDR3 reads TGTGCCACCAGTGACTCCGGTGGACAGGGTGCGTTCGGGAGTGGCTACACCTTC. Translated, it gives CATSDSGGQGAFGSGYTF.

The CDR3 DNA reads TGTGCCATCAGTCTGACAGGGGACTCCTACGAGCAGTACTTC. Protein: CAISLTGDSYEQYF. This chain uses TRBV10-3 with TRBJ2-7, with 8 bases aligning to TRBD1. The CDR3 extends over 14 amino acids. The germline CDR1 and CDR2 sequences are ENHRY and SYGVKD. V was clipped by 5 bases and J by 0 bases; unmatched bases: 3.

The gene calls are TRBV5-1 and TRBJ1-1, with D perhaps TRBD1 (6 bases). In germline, CDR1 is SGHRS, CDR2 YFSETQ. This CDR3 region has 14 residues. V lost 2 bases to trimming and J lost 6 bases, with 14 bases between them. The CDR3 nucleotides read TGCGCCAGCAGCTTATCAGGGGTCGGGGCTGAAGCTTTCTTT. Amino acid sequence: CASSLSGVGAEAFF.

The V and J genes are TRBV12-3 or TRBV12-4 and TRBJ1-5, with D unresolved. The CDR3 contains 12 residues. V dropped 0 bases and J dropped 7 bases, with 4 bases sitting between them. CDR3 coding DNA: TGTGCCAGCAGTTTAGCCCAACAGCCCCAGCATTTT. This sequence encodes CASSLAQQPQHF.

The chain combines TRBV18 with TRBJ1-5; D perhaps matches TRBD1 (6 bases). CDR1 is KGHSH, CDR2 LQKENI, per germline. V lost 2 bases, J lost 0 bases, and 8 bases lay in between. The CDR3 totals 15 residues. The CDR3 nucleotides read TGTGCCAGCTCACCAGGGGGGGCTAGCAATCAGCCCCAGCATTTT. It translates to CASSPGGASNQPQHF.

The chain joins TRBV6-5 to TRBJ2-7; 10 positions agree with TRBD2. The CDR3 totals 15 residues. J lost 6 bases, V lost 0 bases, and 5 bases had no gene match. CDR1 and CDR2 (germline): MNHEY, SVGAGI. The CDR3 DNA reads as TGTGCCAGCAGTTACTCTATACTAGCGGGGCGCGAGCAGTACTTC. Its translation: CASSYSILAGREQYF.

The chain employs TRBV3-1 (or the pseudogene TRBV3-2) and TRBJ2-7; 10 bases map to TRBD2. The ends lost 1 base at V and 3 bases at J; junction bases unmatched: 3. The CDR3 consists of 15 residues. Germline loops: CDR1 LGHDT, CDR2 YNNKEL (reference sequence). The CDR3 here is CASSQAPSGSYEQYF. The CDR3 bases are TGTGCCAGCAGCCAAGCGCCTAGCGGGAGCTACGAGCAGTACTTC.

The chain has TRBV6-1 and TRBJ2-6, with unresolved D. CDR1 MNHNS and CDR2 SASEGT come from the germline V gene. This CDR3 region has 16 residues. The V gene lost 3 bases and the J gene lost 0 bases, with 9 bases spanning the gap. CDR3 in DNA: TGTGCCAGCAGTGACAGGCTGGCCTCTGGGGCCAACGTCCTGACTTTC. As protein: CASSDRLASGANVLTF.